This TCR beta chain emerged from a study of shared clonotypes between healthy human individuals (dated by TCRdb to about 2020). For context, the study as a whole: A few men and two women, aged 18 to 49 years, made up the cohort. To estimate repertoire size and how much clonotypes are shared between individuals, the study performed deep sequencing of blood TCR repertoires from 4 to 6 healthy adults. Each donor's leukapheresis produced roughly between roughly 0.85 and 9 billion PBMCs. For each donor, CD4 naive and CD4 memory were each run on three plates, CD8 naive on two plates, and CD8 memory on one plate. To increase sequencing depth and limit assay-specific biases, different laboratories used diverse techniques to prepare libraries and sequence TCR repertoires. Results and caveats for the whole study, not just this receptor: Based on pairwise subsampling, the degree of clonotype sharing among donors was expected to be affected by sequencing depth. Larger estimated clonotype richness was generally found for naive subsets than for memory subsets. The genetic and exposure-history diversity represented was limited by the small number of donors. Rarefaction of sorted-subset datasets indicated incomplete sequencing despite the large sequencing depth. Compared with non-shared clonotypes, the clonotypes found in all four sorted-subset donors had higher generation probabilities. Sampling was limited to blood, and TCR repertoires in tissue likely differ from TCR repertoires in blood. Around 5.4% of naive CD4, 3.5% of naive CD8, 2.3% of memory CD4, and 0.35% to 0.5% of memory CD8 clonotypes were shared across a few donors.

Notes on this clone: Its recognized antigen is unknown. No much larger clonotype is one base removed from it; base qualities were not supplied.

The donors were healthy, HIV-negative adults who had no recently reported acute infections or vaccinations. Every donor was a Caucasian adult residing in Nashville, Tennessee, USA. Magnetic negative selection was used to enrich CD4+ T cells, after which naive cells were positively selected on CD45RA and the negative fraction became the memory subset. After blood collection by leukapheresis, PBMCs were isolated using Ficoll-Histopaque density gradient centrifugation and then cryopreserved in the vapor phase of liquid nitrogen. Purity and quantity of every magnetically sorted T cell population were checked by analytical flow cytometry. Genomic DNA was isolated from each sorted fraction and quantified by UV absorbance on a Nanodrop 2000c. V drops 0 bases and J drops 5 bases, leaving 10 bases in between. There are 14 amino acids in the CDR3, from cysteine to phenylalanine inclusive. The DNA shown is the 42-base CDR3, in frame from base 1.

TCR CDR3 regions were amplified from genomic DNA by multiplex PCR using the deep immunoSEQ assay. Genomic DNA extracted from each cell subset was distributed evenly over all wells of several immunoSEQ 96-well plates, and each plate served as one replicate. For sorted subsets, approximately 0.2 ug of genomic DNA, equivalent to some 30,000 T cell genomes, went into each replicate PCR. Purified libraries were measured with a Qubit 3.0 fluorometer, size-checked on a Bioanalyzer 2100, and measured again with the KAPA Library Quantification kit. Each immunoSEQ 96-well plate was sequenced on its own single-read 150-cycle Illumina NextSeq 550 flow cell. The authors processed their data as follows. Because the immunoSEQ output included only junctional sequences and no quality scores, the filtering could not be the same as the filtering used for full-length reads. Sequences were annotated with PyIR, a Python wrapper for IgBLAST v1.9, using IMGT germline references to assign V/J genes and CDR3. Any read was removed if the V/J assignment was weak (E-value above 1e-6), the CDR3 was missing, or the read contained stop codons, out-of-frame junctions, or ambiguous translated residues. V3J clonotypes were defined as sequences sharing the same inferred V gene, J gene, and CDR3 amino acid sequence. Percentage overlap between repertoires was computed as shared unique clonotypes divided by the size of the smaller repertoire. Richness of each repertoire was evaluated using RTK rarefaction, the Chao1 estimator, and Recon v2.1 estimates of unobserved clonotypes. For all TCRbeta clonotypes obtained by the gDNA method from several donors, generation probabilities were computed with OLGA. What TCRdb holds here is the immuneACCESS table cut down to in-frame rearrangements. Part of the clones is not present; checked against another copy, under half of the missing clones reflect an unresolved V gene, and the others are unexplained. V, J and clone size reflect that table, while D and trimming were determined from the DNA. The sample records some 2 million clones, around 95% of which are singletons. Jointly, the top ten make up about 0.13% of the sample.

This receptor was identified in a man younger than 35 in good health. The material sequenced was naive CD4+ T cells sorted from blood. What the cell subset or site label conveys for this sample: CD45RA+ positively selected. The chain was built from TRBV23-1 and TRBJ1-2; too little of a D gene remains to name it. TRBV23-1 is an ORF; its function is uncertain. CDR3 sequence: CASSQSTAVYGYTF. The sequenced DNA: TGCGCCAGCAGTCAATCCACTGCGGTATATGGCTACACCTTC.